This T cell receptor (beta chain) was found in a study of cytomegalovirus exposure and HLA in healthy donors. About the research overall: The Caucasian-associated ancestry cluster contained around four fifths of the approximately 400 genotyped donors. Study-wide points: Association of 16,951 TCR beta sequences with HLA alleles was found at 0.05 false discovery rate in a later analysis.

Germline CDR1 and CDR2: LNHDA and SQIVND (reference sequence). Between the trimmed V and J ends, which lost 5 bases and 5 bases, there was a span of 10 bases. The CDR3 consists of 13 residues. PCR involved 60 Vbeta and 13 Jbeta primers. The repertoire was sequenced with immunoSEQ multiplex PCR; TCRdb's copy has only in-frame clones and lacks some. This table has around 40,000 clones, roughly three quarters appearing once. In this sample, this clone turned up once. Its antigen is unknown. The chain joins TRBV19 to TRBJ1-5; D gene ambiguous. This sequence was found in a young man in good health and CMV-seronegative. Sequences were obtained from PBMCs. CDR3 sequence reads: CASSVKHDQPQHF. The CDR3 DNA reads TGTGCCAGTAGTGTCAAACATGATCAGCCCCAGCATTTT. Together with reference TRBV19 and TRBJ1-5, the CDR3 gives the full variable domain: DGGITQSPKYLFRKEGQNVTLSCEQNLNHDAMYWYRQDPGQGLRLIYYSQIVNDFQKGDIAEGYSVSREKKESFPLTVTSAQKNPTAFYLCASSVKHDQPQHFGDGTRLSIL.